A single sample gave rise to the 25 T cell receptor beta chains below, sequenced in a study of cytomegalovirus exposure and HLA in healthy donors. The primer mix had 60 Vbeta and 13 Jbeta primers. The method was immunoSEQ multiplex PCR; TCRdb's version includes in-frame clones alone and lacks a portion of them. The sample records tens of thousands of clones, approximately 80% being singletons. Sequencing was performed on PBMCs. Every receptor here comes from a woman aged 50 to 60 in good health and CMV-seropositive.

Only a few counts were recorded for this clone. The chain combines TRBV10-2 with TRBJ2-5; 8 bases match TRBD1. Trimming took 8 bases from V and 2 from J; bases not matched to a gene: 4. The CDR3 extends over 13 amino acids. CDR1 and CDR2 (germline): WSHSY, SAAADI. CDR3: CASCRDRQETQYF. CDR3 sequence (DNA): TGCGCCAGCTGCCGGGACAGGCAAGAGACCCAGTACTTC.

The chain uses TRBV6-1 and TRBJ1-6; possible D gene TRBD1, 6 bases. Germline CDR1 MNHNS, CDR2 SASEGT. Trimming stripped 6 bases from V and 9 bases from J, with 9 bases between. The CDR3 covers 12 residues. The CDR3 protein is CASRPTGSPLHF. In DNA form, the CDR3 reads TGTGCCAGCAGACCGACAGGTTCACCCCTCCACTTT.

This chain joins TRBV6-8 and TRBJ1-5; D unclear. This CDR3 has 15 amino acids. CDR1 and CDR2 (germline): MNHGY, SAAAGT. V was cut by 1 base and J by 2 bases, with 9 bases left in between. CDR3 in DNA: TGTGCCAGCAGTTACTGGGGAGAGGGCAATCAGCCCCAGCATTTT. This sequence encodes CASSYWGEGNQPQHF.

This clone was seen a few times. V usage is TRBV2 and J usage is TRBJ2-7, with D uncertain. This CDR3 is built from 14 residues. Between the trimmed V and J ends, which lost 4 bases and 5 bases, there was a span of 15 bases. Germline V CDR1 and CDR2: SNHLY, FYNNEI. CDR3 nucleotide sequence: TGTGCCAGCAGTGCCGATTCGGGTAGCAACGAGCAGTACTTC. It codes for CASSADSGSNEQYF.

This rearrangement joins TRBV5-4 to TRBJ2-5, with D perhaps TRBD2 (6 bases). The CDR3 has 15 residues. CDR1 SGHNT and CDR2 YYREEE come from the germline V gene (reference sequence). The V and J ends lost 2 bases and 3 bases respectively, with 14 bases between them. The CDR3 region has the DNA TGTGCCAGCAGCTTCGTTGGGGGACTGGAAGAGACCCAGTACTTC. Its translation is CASSFVGGLEETQYF.

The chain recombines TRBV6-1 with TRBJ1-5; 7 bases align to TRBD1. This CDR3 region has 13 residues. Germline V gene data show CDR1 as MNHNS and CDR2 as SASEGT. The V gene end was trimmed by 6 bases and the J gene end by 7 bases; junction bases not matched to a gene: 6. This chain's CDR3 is CASSPTGDQPQHF. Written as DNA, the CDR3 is TGTGCCAGCAGCCCCACAGGGGACCAGCCCCAGCATTTT.

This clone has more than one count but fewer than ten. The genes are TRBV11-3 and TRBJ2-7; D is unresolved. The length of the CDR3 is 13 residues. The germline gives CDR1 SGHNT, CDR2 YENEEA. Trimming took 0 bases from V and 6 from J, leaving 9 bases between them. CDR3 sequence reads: CASSLDILSEQYF. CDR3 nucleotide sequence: TGTGCCAGCAGCTTAGATATCTTGAGCGAGCAGTACTTC. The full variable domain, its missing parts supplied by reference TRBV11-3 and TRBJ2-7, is EAGVVQSPRYKIIEKKQPVAFWCNPISGHNTLYWYLQNLGQGPELLIRYENEEAVDDSQLPKDRFSAERLKGVDSTLKIQPAELGDSAVYLCASSLDILSEQYFGPGTRLTVT.

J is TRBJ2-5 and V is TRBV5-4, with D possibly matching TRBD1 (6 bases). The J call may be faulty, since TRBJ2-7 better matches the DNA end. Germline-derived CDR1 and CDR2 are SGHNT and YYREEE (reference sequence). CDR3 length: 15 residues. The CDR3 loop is CASSLGGQLGFEQYF. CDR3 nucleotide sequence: TGTGCCAGCAGCTTGGGCGGACAGTTGGGTTTCGAGCAGTACTTC.

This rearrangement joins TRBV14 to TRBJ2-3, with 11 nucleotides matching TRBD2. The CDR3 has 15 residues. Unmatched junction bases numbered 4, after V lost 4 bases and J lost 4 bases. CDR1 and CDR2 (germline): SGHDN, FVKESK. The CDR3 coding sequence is TGTGCCAGCAGCCTAGCGGGGGGGCCGGCAGATACGCAGTATTTT. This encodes CASSLAGGPADTQYF.

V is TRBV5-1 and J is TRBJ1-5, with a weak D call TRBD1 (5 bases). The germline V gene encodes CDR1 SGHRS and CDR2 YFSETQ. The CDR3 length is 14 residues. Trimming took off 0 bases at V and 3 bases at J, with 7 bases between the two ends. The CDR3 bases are TGCGCCAGCAGCTTGGAACAGGACAATCAGCCCCAGCATTTT. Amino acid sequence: CASSLEQDNQPQHF.

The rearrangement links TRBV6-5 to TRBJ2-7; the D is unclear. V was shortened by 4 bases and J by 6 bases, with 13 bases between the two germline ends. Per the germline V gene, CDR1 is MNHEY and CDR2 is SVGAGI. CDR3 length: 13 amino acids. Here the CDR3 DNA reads TGTGCCAGCAGTTCTTACTCACCTGGCGAGCAGTACTTC. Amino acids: CASSSYSPGEQYF.

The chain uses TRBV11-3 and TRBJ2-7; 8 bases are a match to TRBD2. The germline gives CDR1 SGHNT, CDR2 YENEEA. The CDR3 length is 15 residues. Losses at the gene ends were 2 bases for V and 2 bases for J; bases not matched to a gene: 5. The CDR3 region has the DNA TGTGCCAGCAGCTTAAGGGCGGGAGGCACCTACGAGCAGTACGTC. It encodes CASSLRAGGTYEQYV.

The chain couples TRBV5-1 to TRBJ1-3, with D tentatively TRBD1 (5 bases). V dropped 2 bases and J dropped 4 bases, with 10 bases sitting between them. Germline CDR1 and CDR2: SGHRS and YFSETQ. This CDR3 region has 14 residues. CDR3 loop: CASSFGARGNTIYF. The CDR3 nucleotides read TGCGCCAGCAGCTTTGGGGCACGGGGAAACACCATATATTTT.

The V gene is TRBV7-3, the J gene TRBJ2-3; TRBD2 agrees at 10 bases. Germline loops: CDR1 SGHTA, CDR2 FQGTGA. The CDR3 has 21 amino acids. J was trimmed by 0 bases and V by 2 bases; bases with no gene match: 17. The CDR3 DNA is TGTGCCAGCAGCTTACACCCCCCGGGGGTCAGCGGGAGGGTAAGCACAGATACGCAGTATTTT. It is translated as CASSLHPPGVSGRVSTDTQYF.

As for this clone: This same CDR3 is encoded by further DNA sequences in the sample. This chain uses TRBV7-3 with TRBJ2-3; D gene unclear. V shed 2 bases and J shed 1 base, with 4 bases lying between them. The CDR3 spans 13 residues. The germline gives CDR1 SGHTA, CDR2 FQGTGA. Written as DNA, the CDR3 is TGTGCCAGCAGCTTACAGGGCACAGATACGCAGTATTTT. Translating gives CASSLQGTDTQYF.

CDR3 loop: CAIRRDRGANEKLFF. As DNA, the CDR3 is TGTGCCATCCGCCGGGACAGGGGTGCTAATGAAAAACTGTTTTTT. The chain is built from TRBV10-3 and TRBJ1-4; 10 bases fit TRBD1. With V trimmed by 8 bases and J by 3 bases, 6 bases remained unmatched. Per the germline V gene, CDR1 is ENHRY and CDR2 is SYGVKD. This CDR3 is 15 amino acids long.

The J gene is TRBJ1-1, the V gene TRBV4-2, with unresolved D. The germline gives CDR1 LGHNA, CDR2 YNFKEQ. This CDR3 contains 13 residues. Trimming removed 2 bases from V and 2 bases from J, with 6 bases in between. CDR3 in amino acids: CASSQLLNTEAFF. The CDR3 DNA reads TGTGCCAGCAGCCAACTTCTAAACACTGAAGCTTTCTTT.

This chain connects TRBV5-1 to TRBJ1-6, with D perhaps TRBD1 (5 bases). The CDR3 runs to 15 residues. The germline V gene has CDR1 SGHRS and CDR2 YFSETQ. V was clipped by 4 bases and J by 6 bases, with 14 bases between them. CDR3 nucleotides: TGCGCCAGCAGCCTTGGCAGGGAACGTAATTCACCCCTCCACTTT. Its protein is CASSLGRERNSPLHF.

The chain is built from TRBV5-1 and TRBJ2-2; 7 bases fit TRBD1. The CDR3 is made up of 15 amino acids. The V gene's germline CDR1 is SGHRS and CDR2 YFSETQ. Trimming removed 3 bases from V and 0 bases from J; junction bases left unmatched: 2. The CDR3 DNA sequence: TGCGCCAGCAGCTCTGGGACAGCGAACACCGGGGAGCTGTTTTTT. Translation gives CASSSGTANTGELFF.

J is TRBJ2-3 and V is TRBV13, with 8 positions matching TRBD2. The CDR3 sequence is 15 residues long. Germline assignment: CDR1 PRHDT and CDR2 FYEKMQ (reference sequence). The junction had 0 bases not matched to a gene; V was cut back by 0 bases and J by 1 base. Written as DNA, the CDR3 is TGTGCCAGCAGCTTAGGGACTAGCGGCACAGATACGCAGTATTTT. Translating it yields CASSLGTSGTDTQYF.

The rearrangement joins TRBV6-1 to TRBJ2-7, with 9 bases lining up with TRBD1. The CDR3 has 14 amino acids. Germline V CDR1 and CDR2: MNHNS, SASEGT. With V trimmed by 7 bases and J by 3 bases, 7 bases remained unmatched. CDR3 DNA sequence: TGTGCCAGCAAGCCGGGACAGGGACACTACGAGCAGTACGTC. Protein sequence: CASKPGQGHYEQYV.

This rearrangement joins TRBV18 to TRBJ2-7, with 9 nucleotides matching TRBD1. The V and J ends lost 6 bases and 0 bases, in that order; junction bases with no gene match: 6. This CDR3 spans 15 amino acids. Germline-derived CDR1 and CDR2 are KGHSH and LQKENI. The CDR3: CASSGGQGPSYEQYF. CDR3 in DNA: TGTGCCAGCTCGGGCGGACAGGGGCCCTCCTACGAGCAGTACTTC.

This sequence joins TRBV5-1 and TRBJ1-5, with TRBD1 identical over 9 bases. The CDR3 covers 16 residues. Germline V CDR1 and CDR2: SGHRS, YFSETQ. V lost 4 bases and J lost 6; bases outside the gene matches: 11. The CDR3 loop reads CASSPGYRGPRQPQHF. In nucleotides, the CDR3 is TGCGCCAGCAGCCCGGGGTACAGGGGGCCTCGTCAGCCCCAGCATTTT.

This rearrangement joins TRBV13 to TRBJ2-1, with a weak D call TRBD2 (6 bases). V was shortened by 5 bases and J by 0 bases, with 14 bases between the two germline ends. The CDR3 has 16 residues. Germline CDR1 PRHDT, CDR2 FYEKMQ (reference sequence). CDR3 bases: TGTGCCAGCAGCCGTAACGGGGGACGCTCCTACAATGAGCAGTTCTTC. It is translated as CASSRNGGRSYNEQFF. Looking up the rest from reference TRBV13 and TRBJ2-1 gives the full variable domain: AAGVIQSPRHLIKEKRETATLKCYPIPRHDTVYWYQQGPGQDPQFLISFYEKMQSDKGSIPDRFSAQQFSDYHSELNMSSLELGDSALYFCASSRNGGRSYNEQFFGPGTRLTVL.

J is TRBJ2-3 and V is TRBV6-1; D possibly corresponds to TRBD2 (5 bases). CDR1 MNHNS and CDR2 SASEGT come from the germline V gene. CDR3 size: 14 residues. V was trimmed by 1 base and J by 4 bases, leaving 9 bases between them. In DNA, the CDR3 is TGTGCCAGCAGTGAAGTGGGAGCTTCAGATACGCAGTATTTT. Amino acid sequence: CASSEVGASDTQYF.